The T cell receptor beta chain under discussion was sequenced for a study of T cells expressing NK-cell markers. Germline V gene data show CDR1 as SGDLS and CDR2 as YYNGEE. The CDR3 totals 16 residues. TCRdb processed the 5' RACE reads again and assigns one entry to each CDR3 protein, with no DNA. This sample contains around 14,000 distinct CDR3 sequences. The origin of this receptor is a man aged 18 to 69 in good health. The sample taken for sequencing was blood T cells: a sorted CD56 or NKG2C T cell subset, CD4+ or CD8+ T cells, or bulk PBMC T cells (not recorded which). The rearrangement joins TRBV9 to TRBJ2-4; TCRdb's assignment of TRBD2 cannot be checked, as there is no DNA. The CDR3 loop reads CASSVRAGGPVDIQYF.